This T cell receptor (beta chain) appears in the sequencing data of a study of T cell responses to AZD1222 COVID-19 vaccine. As for the study in general: Samples with a second dose at about 4 or about 12 weeks were pooled together. Study-wide results and limits: It should be noted that donors were predominantly white British and more often female, and clonal diversity was possibly underestimated.

Clones were read by immunoSEQ multiplex PCR, and TCRdb kept only the in-frame ones, dropping some. The table lists around 110,000 clones, more than 65% of them singletons. The germline gives CDR1 MDHEN, CDR2 SYDVKM. The CDR3 is 11 amino acids. Trimming took off 11 bases at V and 2 bases at J, with 9 bases between the two ends. Points on this clone: What it recognizes is unknown.

This receptor was obtained from an adult in good health. The sample in question was peripheral blood, obtained on day 0 of AZD1222 vaccination. This chain links TRBV28 with TRBJ1-2; D possibly corresponds to TRBD1 (5 bases). Here the CDR3 DNA reads TGTGCCGAGCAGGGCAACTATGGCTACACCTTC. As protein: CAEQGNYGYTF.